The clone carrying this T cell receptor (beta chain) was found a few times. The data derive from a study of T-cell reconstitution after alpha-beta-depleted transplantation in children. For TCRbeta, the library was prepared with unique molecular identifiers. TCRdb used MiXCR to reprocess the PCR reads, holding one entry per CDR3 protein. The sample lists around 420,000 distinct CDR3 sequences, about 17% seen once, with under 30% in the top ten. V was clipped by 1 base and J by 7 bases, with 7 bases between them. The CDR3 totals 13 residues. The chain employs TRBV12-3 or TRBV12-4 and TRBJ2-2; D is uncertain. The clonotype originates from a boy younger than two who had a stem cell transplant for Wiskott-Aldrich syndrome, so the T cells may come from the graft donor. The starting material was PBMCs, mostly from graft donor cells, obtained 360 days after TCRalphabeta/CD19-depleted stem cell transplant. In nucleotides, the CDR3 is TGTGCCAGCAGTTTAGTTAAGGGCGGGGAGCTGTTTTTT. It encodes CASSLVKGGELFF.